This TCR beta chain comes out of a study of tumor and adjacent non-tumor tissue in lung cancer. Study overall: On average, productive TCRbeta reads reached roughly 3.9 million per sample.

This clonotype was counted ten times or more. Its target is unknown. The library came from three nested PCR rounds adapted from ARM-PCR protocols. One entry per CDR3 protein results from TCRdb running MiXCR on the multiplex PCR reads. Found here are more than 90,000 distinct CDR3 sequences, less than 80% of them singletons; the top ten hold about 17%. CDR3 length equals 12 residues. V was pared by 6 bases and J by 3 bases, with 12 bases between. In germline, CDR1 is DFQATT, CDR2 SNEGSKA (reference sequence). The study, taken as a whole, reports: Shorter survival was associated with higher TCR diversity in tumors.

No cell sorting was done before RNA was extracted from the tissue. The specimen sequenced was lung tumor tissue. This receptor was identified in a man in his 60s with non-small cell lung cancer. The chain joins TRBV20-1 to TRBJ2-7; D gene unclear. The CDR3 DNA reads TGCAGTGCCACTCCAGACCTCTACGAGCAGTACTTC. Translation gives CSATPDLYEQYF.